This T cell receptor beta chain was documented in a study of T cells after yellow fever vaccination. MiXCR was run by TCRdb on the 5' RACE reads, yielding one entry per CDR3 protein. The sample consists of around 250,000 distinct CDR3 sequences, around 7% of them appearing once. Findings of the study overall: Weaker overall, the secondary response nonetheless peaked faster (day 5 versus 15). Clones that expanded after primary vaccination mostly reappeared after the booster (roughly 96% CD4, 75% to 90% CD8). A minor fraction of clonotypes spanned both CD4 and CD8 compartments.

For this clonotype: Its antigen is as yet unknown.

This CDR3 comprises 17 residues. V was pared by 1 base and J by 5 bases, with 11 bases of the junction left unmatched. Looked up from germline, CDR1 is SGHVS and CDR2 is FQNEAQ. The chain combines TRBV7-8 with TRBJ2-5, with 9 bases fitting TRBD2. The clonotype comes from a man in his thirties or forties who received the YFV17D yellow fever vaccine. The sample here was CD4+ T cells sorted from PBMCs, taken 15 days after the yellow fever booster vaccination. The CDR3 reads CASSLDISGRLWETQYF. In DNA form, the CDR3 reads TGTGCCAGCAGCTTAGATATTAGCGGGAGACTCTGGGAGACCCAGTACTTC.